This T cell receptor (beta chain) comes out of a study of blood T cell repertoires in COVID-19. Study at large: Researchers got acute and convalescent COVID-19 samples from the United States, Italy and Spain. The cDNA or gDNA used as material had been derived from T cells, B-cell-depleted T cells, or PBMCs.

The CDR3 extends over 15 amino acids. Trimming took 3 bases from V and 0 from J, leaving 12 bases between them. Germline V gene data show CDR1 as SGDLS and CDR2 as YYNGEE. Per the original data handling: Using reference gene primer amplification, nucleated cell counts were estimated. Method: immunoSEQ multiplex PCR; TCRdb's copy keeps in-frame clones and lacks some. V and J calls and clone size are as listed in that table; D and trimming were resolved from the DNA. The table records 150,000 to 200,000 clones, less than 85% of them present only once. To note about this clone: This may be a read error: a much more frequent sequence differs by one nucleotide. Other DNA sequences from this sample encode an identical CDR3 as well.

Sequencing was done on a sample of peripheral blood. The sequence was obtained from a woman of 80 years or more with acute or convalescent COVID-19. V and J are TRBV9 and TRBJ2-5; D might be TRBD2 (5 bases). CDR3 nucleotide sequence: TGTGCCAGCAGCGCTGGAGGCGGATACCAAGAGACCCAGTACTTC. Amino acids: CASSAGGGYQETQYF.